Described below is a single TCR beta chain sequence and its context. The entry originates in a study of T cells in narcolepsy. Profiled with immunoSEQ multiplex PCR; TCRdb holds only in-frame clones, not every one. Of about 24,000 clones listed, roughly 85% are singletons. V lost 5 bases and J 3 bases, leaving 13 bases between the germline ends. Germline CDR1 reads SEHNR; CDR2 reads FQNEAQ (reference sequence). The CDR3 has 14 amino acids. The sequence was obtained from a human donor in good health. Source material: memory (CD45RA-) CD4+ T cells from blood. J is TRBJ1-2 and V is TRBV7-9; D is ambiguous. The CDR3 sequence is CASSTRSGDYGYTF. CDR3 coding DNA: TGTGCCAGCAGCACCCGATCCGGGGACTATGGCTACACCTTC.